The present entry profiles one T cell receptor (beta chain) with its context. Methods used by the authors: Quantification of nucleated cells was approximated via reference gene primer amplification. Generated by immunoSEQ multiplex PCR, the TCRdb table keeps only in-frame clones and is missing some. V, J and clone size reflect that table, while D and trimming were determined from the DNA. The profile shows 140,000 to 150,000 clones, roughly 91% of them singletons. The source of the sample is a study of blood T cell repertoires in COVID-19. Background on the study: COVID-19 samples from acute and convalescent phases originated in the United States, Italy and Spain. The cDNA or gDNA used as material had been derived from T cells, B-cell-depleted T cells, or PBMCs.

The germline gives CDR1 SGHNT, CDR2 YENEEA. V lost 5 bases, J lost 4 bases, and 14 bases lay in between. The CDR3 runs to 15 residues. The sample was peripheral blood. The V and J genes are TRBV11-3 and TRBJ1-4; D remains unclear. The origin of this receptor is a man between 60 and 70 years old with active or convalescent COVID-19. Here the CDR3 DNA reads TGTGCCAGCAGCCACCCGTGCAGACTTAATGAAAAACTGTTTTTT. Translated: CASSHPCRLNEKLFF.